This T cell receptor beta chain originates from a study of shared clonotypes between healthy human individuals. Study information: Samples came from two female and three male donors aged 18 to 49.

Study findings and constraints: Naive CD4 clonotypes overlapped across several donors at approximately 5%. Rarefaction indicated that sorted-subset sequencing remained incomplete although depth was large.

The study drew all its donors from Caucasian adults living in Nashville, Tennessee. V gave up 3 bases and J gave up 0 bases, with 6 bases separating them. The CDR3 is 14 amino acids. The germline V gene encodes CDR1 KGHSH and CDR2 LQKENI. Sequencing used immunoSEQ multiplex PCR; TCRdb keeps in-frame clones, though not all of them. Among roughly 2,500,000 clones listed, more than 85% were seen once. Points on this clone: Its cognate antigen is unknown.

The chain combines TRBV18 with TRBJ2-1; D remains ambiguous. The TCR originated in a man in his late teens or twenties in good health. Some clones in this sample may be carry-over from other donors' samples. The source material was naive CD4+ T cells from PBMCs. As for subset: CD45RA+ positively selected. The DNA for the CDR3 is TGTGCCAGCTCACCGCAGTTCTCCTACAATGAGCAGTTCTTC. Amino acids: CASSPQFSYNEQFF.